The 16 T cell receptor beta chains given below trace back to one sample, sequenced in a study of cytomegalovirus exposure and HLA in healthy donors. PCR was performed using 60 Vbeta and 13 Jbeta primers. The assay was immunoSEQ multiplex PCR, and TCRdb's table has in-frame clones only and misses some. The sample has 100,000 to 130,000 clones, about 84% seen once. Sequencing was done on a sample of PBMCs. The source of these receptors is a man aged 25-40 years in good health and CMV-seronegative.

The J gene is TRBJ1-5, the V gene TRBV6-5; possibly TRBD1 for D (5 bases). The CDR3 is 13 residues long. Germline lookup yields CDR1 MNHEY and CDR2 SVGAGI. V was trimmed by 8 bases and J by 6 bases, leaving 14 bases between them. CDR3 loop: CASGQGMGQPQHF. Here the CDR3 DNA reads TGTGCCAGCGGGCAGGGCATGGGTCAGCCCCAGCATTTT.

In DNA form, the CDR3 reads TGTGCCAGCAGCCAAGGGACAGGACAAGGCTACACCTTC. This translates into CASSQGTGQGYTF. This chain connects TRBV13 to TRBJ1-2; 8 nucleotides line up with TRBD1. Germline V gene data show CDR1 as PRHDT and CDR2 as FYEKMQ (reference sequence). The CDR3 runs to 13 residues. V lost 5 bases, J lost 8 bases, and 7 bases stayed unmatched.

The chain combines TRBV29-1 with TRBJ1-3; a weak D match, TRBD1 (6 bases). V was trimmed by 3 bases and J by 0 bases, leaving 6 bases between them. The CDR3 runs 13 residues. Germline lookup yields CDR1 SQVTM and CDR2 ANQGSEA. Here the CDR3 DNA reads TGCAGCGTTGAGACAGGCTCTGGAAACACCATATATTTT. This translates into CSVETGSGNTIYF.

The genes are TRBV29-1 and TRBJ1-4; D uncertain. The V gene's germline CDR1 is SQVTM and CDR2 ANQGSEA. V shed 5 bases and J shed 1 base, with 11 bases lying between them. The CDR3 has 14 residues. The CDR3: CSVLESRTNEKLFF. The CDR3 coding sequence is TGCAGCGTTCTGGAGTCGCGAACTAATGAAAAACTGTTTTTT.

The chain joins TRBV19 to TRBJ1-2; 8 bases map to TRBD1. CDR1 LNHDA and CDR2 SQIVND come from the germline V gene (reference sequence). CDR3 length equals 12 residues. V shed 4 bases and J 9 bases; nucleotides not matched to a gene: 4. For the CDR3, the DNA is TGTGCCAGTAGTAGAGACAGGGGTAGCTACACCTTC. Its translation is CASSRDRGSYTF.

The gene calls are TRBV9 and TRBJ1-1; no firm D call. The ends were cut back, 0 bases at V and 1 base at J, with 10 bases in the middle. The length of the CDR3 is 15 residues. The germline V gene has CDR1 SGDLS and CDR2 YYNGEE. CDR3 residues: CASSVESGWNTEAFF. The CDR3 nucleotides read TGTGCCAGCAGCGTAGAATCAGGTTGGAACACTGAAGCTTTCTTT.

This clone has a single count. The V call is TRBV5-1, the J call TRBJ2-2, with 8 nucleotides matching TRBD2. CDR3 length equals 17 residues. J was trimmed by 5 bases and V by 4 bases; bases with no gene match: 13. Germline V gene data show CDR1 as SGHRS and CDR2 as YFSETQ. Here the CDR3 reads CASSPAGTRSRTGELFF. CDR3 in DNA: TGCGCCAGCAGCCCGGCCGGGACTAGGTCTAGGACCGGGGAGCTGTTTTTT. Supplemented by reference TRBV5-1 and TRBJ2-2, the full variable domain reads KAGVTQTPRYLIKTRGQQVTLSCSPISGHRSVSWYQQTPGQGLQFLFEYFSETQRNKGNFPGRFSGRQFSNSRSEMNVSTLELGDSALYLCASSPAGTRSRTGELFFGEGSRLTVL.

This sequence joins TRBV5-1 and TRBJ2-1, with D maybe TRBD1 (6 bases). The V and J ends lost 2 bases and 8 bases respectively, with 17 bases between them. The germline CDR1 and CDR2 sequences are SGHRS and YFSETQ. This CDR3 region has 15 residues. The CDR3 nucleotides read TGCGCCAGCAGCTTATCGGGACATAAGTTCGATGAGCAGTTCTTC. It translates to CASSLSGHKFDEQFF.

V and J are TRBV5-1 and TRBJ1-1, with D tentatively TRBD1 (6 bases). The V and J ends lost 6 bases and 3 bases respectively, with 9 bases between them. Germline loops: CDR1 SGHRS, CDR2 YFSETQ. The CDR3 contains 12 residues. CDR3: CASNRDDTEAFF. The CDR3 DNA follows: TGCGCCAGCAACAGGGATGACACTGAAGCTTTCTTT.

This chain joins TRBV11-1 and TRBJ2-4; 8 positions agree with TRBD2. The V segment lost 6 bases and the J segment 0 bases; nucleotides outside the gene matches: 10. Germline V gene sequence: CDR1 SGHAT, CDR2 FQDESV (reference sequence). The CDR3 consists of 17 residues. CDR3 loop: CASSFRGGNLAKNIQYF. DNA for the CDR3: TGTGCCAGCAGTTTTCGGGGGGGAAACCTAGCCAAAAACATTCAGTACTTC.

The genes are TRBV10-3 and TRBJ2-1; 12 bases agree with TRBD2. This CDR3 is 14 amino acids long. Germline CDR1 and CDR2: ENHRY and SYGVKD. V was pared by 10 bases and J by 5 bases, with 6 bases of the junction left unmatched. The CDR3, as DNA: TGTGCCACCCAGACTAGCGGGAGTCACAATGAGCAGTTCTTC. Translation gives CATQTSGSHNEQFF.

The V call is TRBV14, the J call TRBJ1-4; no reliable D call. Per germline, CDR1 SGHDN and CDR2 FVKESK. The V end was cut by 0 bases, the J end by 10 bases, with 15 bases between. This CDR3 contains 15 residues. CDR3 sequence reads: CASSQDVVSEGKLFF. The CDR3 nucleotides read TGTGCCAGCAGCCAAGATGTGGTATCGGAGGGAAAACTGTTTTTT.

V is TRBV11-2 and J is TRBJ2-2, with 8 bases fitting TRBD2. Germline V gene sequence: CDR1 SGHAT, CDR2 FQNNGV. The CDR3 has 15 residues. With 1 base clipped from V and 5 bases from J, the junction kept 3 bases outside the gene matches. Here the CDR3 reads CASSLGRGGTGELFF. The CDR3 DNA sequence: TGTGCCAGCAGCTTAGGACGGGGGGGGACCGGGGAGCTGTTTTTT.

This chain uses TRBV2 with TRBJ1-3; no reliable D call. CDR1 is SNHLY, CDR2 FYNNEI, per germline. The CDR3 is 13 residues long. For the CDR3, the DNA is TGTACACAGTTACAGACCTCTGGAAACACCATATATTTT. Its translation: CTQLQTSGNTIYF. The entire variable domain, with the rest obtained from reference TRBV2 and TRBJ1-3, is as follows: EPEVTQTPSHQVTQMGQEVILRCVPISNHLYFYWYRQILGQKVEFLVSFYNNEISEKSEIFDDQFSVERPDGSNFTLKIRSTKLEDSAMYFCTQLQTSGNTIYFGEGSWLTVV.

The rearrangement joins TRBV6-8 to TRBJ1-3; D is uncertain. This CDR3 has 19 residues. With 2 bases removed from V and 0 bases from J, the gap between germline ends came to 20 bases. Germline V gene sequence: CDR1 MNHGY, CDR2 SAAAGT. The DNA for the CDR3 is TGTGCCAGCAGTTACCCCTCGGAGGCCGGCGTTTCCTCTGGAAACACCATATATTTT. This codes for CASSYPSEAGVSSGNTIYF.

The gene calls are TRBV4-1 and TRBJ2-7; a weak D match, TRBD2 (6 bases). This CDR3 spans 15 amino acids. Germline CDR1 reads MGHRA; CDR2 reads YSYEKL. Trimming shortened V by 1 base and J by 2 bases, and 12 bases separated the two germline ends. The CDR3 loop reads CASSQAGTDAYEQYF. The CDR3 DNA follows: TGCGCCAGCAGCCAAGCGGGGACTGACGCCTACGAGCAGTACTTC.